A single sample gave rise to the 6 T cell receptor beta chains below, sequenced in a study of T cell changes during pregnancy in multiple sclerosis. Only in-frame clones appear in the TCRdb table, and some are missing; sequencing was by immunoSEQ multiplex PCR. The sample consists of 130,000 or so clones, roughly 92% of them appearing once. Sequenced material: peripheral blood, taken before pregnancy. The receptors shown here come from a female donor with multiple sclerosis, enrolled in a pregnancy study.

The CDR3 spells CSVLGYRGIPDTQYF. Here the CDR3 DNA reads TGCAGCGTTCTAGGATACAGGGGGATCCCAGATACGCAGTATTTT. The J gene is TRBJ2-3, the V gene TRBV29-1; 8 nucleotides match TRBD1. The length of the CDR3 is 15 residues. Losses at the gene ends were 5 bases for V and 4 bases for J; bases not matched to a gene: 11. Germline loops: CDR1 SQVTM, CDR2 ANQGSEA.

CDR3 sequence (DNA): TGTGCCAGCAGTCCGGGACAGCCTAATGAAAAACTGTTTTTT. As protein: CASSPGQPNEKLFF. This chain joins TRBV4-2 and TRBJ1-4; 7 positions match TRBD1. V was clipped by 6 bases and J by 3 bases; unmatched bases: 4. The CDR3 totals 14 residues. Germline V gives CDR1 LGHNA, CDR2 YNFKEQ.

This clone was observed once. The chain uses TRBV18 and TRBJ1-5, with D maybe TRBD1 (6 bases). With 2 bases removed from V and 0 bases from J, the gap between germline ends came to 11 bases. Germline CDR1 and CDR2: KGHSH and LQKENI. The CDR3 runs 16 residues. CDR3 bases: TGTGCCAGCTCACCAGCCGGGACACCTAGCAATCAGCCCCAGCATTTT. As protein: CASSPAGTPSNQPQHF.

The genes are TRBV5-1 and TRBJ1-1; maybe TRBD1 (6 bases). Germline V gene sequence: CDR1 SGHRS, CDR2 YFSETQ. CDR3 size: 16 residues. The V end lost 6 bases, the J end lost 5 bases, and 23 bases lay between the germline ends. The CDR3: CASTLGGAHPLTEAFF. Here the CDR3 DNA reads TGCGCCAGCACCCTAGGGGGGGCCCATCCGTTGACTGAAGCTTTCTTT. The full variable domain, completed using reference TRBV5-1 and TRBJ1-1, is KAGVTQTPRYLIKTRGQQVTLSCSPISGHRSVSWYQQTPGQGLQFLFEYFSETQRNKGNFPGRFSGRQFSNSRSEMNVSTLELGDSALYLCASTLGGAHPLTEAFFGQGTRLTVV.

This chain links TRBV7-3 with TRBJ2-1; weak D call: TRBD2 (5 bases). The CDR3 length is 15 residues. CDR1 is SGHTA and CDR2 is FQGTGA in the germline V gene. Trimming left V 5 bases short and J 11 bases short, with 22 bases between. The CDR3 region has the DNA TGTGCCAGCAGCCCAGAACTAGGCCGCTCAACCCAGCAGTTCTTC. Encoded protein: CASSPELGRSTQQFF.

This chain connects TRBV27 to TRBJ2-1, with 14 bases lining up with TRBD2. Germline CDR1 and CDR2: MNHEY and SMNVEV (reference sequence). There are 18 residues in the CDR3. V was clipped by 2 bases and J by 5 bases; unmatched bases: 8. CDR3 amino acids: CASSLRTGLAGGDNEQFF. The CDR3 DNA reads TGTGCCAGCAGTTTACGCACCGGACTAGCGGGAGGCGACAATGAGCAGTTCTTC.